These 29 T cell receptor beta chains came from one sample sequenced in a study of shared clonotypes between healthy human individuals. The assay was immunoSEQ multiplex PCR, and TCRdb's table has in-frame clones only and misses some. This table holds under 600,000 clones, approximately 79% found once. Sequenced sample: PBMCs. The receptor source for this set is a woman aged 40 to 50 in good health. Some clones in this sample may be carry-over from other donors' samples.

The chain combines TRBV5-1 with TRBJ2-2; D unclear. Germline V gene data show CDR1 as SGHRS and CDR2 as YFSETQ. This CDR3 spans 16 amino acids. Between the trimmed V and J ends, which lost 4 bases and 4 bases, there was a span of 17 bases. CDR3: CASSVRPEQGTGELFF. The CDR3 bases are TGCGCCAGCAGCGTGCGACCTGAACAAGGCACCGGGGAGCTGTTTTTT. Variable domain in full (rest from reference TRBV5-1 and TRBJ2-2): KAGVTQTPRYLIKTRGQQVTLSCSPISGHRSVSWYQQTPGQGLQFLFEYFSETQRNKGNFPGRFSGRQFSNSRSEMNVSTLELGDSALYLCASSVRPEQGTGELFFGEGSRLTVL.

The chain links TRBV10-1 to TRBJ2-2; 12 bases are shared with TRBD1. CDR1 and CDR2 from the germline V gene are WNHNN and SYGVQD (reference sequence). J was trimmed by 6 bases and V by 8 bases; bases with no gene match: 7. The CDR3 totals 15 residues. The CDR3 protein is CASSGTGGCAGELFF. As DNA, the CDR3 is TGCGCCAGCTCCGGGACAGGGGGCTGTGCCGGGGAGCTGTTTTTT.

This chain links TRBV28 with TRBJ1-5, with D unclear. V was trimmed by 2 bases and J by 0 bases, leaving 5 bases between them. The CDR3 has 14 amino acids. In germline, CDR1 is MDHEN, CDR2 SYDVKM. The CDR3 nucleotides read TGTGCCAGCAGTTTACAGATTAGCAATCAGCCCCAGCATTTT. This sequence encodes CASSLQISNQPQHF.

The genes are TRBV6-1 and TRBJ2-7; 7 nucleotides line up with TRBD1. The CDR3 consists of 18 residues. J lost 7 bases, V lost 2 bases, and 20 bases had no gene match. In germline, CDR1 is MNHNS, CDR2 SASEGT. The CDR3 protein is CASSESRLWTGKVWEQYF. The CDR3 nucleotides read TGTGCCAGCAGTGAAAGTAGGTTATGGACAGGTAAAGTTTGGGAGCAGTACTTC.

CDR3 protein: CASSFGGSSTDTQYF. The CDR3 DNA sequence: TGTGCCAGCAGTTTCGGGGGCTCGAGCACAGATACGCAGTATTTT. The gene calls are TRBV28 and TRBJ2-3; D may correspond to TRBD1 or TRBD2 (6 bases each). Trimming removed 3 bases from V and 0 bases from J, with 10 bases in between. This CDR3 comprises 15 residues. Germline V gene lookup returns CDR1 MDHEN and CDR2 SYDVKM.

This chain connects TRBV21-1 to TRBJ1-4; TRBD1, the table's D call, was not compared with the DNA. TRBV21-1 is assigned pseudogene status. The CDR3 loop spans 14 amino acids. The CDR3 sequence is CASSNGTGWEKLFF. The DNA for the CDR3 is TGTGCCAGCAGCAACGGGACAGGGTGGGAAAAACTGTTTTTT.

In nucleotides, the CDR3 is TGTGCCTGGAGTGTAACGGGAGAGACCCAGTACTTC. Its protein product is CAWSVTGETQYF. This chain links TRBV30 with TRBJ2-5; D not certain. Deletions cut 0 bases from V and 4 bases from J, with 6 bases between. From germline, CDR1 is GTSNPN and CDR2 SVGIG (reference sequence). The CDR3 has 12 amino acids. The complete variable domain, with remaining parts taken from reference TRBV30 and TRBJ2-5, reads SQTIHQWPATLVQPVGSPLSLECTVEGTSNPNLYWYRQAAGRGLQLLFYSVGIGQISSEVPQNLSASRPQDRQFILSSKKLLLSDSGFYLCAWSVTGETQYFGPGTRLLVL.

The rearrangement uses TRBV18 and TRBJ2-7, with a possible D match to TRBD1 (6 bases). V was clipped by 4 bases and J by 0 bases, with 7 bases between them. The CDR3 has 13 amino acids. Germline CDR1 and CDR2: KGHSH and LQKENI. The CDR3 region has the DNA TGTGCCAGCTCACAGGGGGTCTCCTACGAGCAGTACTTC. Its translation is CASSQGVSYEQYF.

The chain employs TRBV27 and TRBJ2-7; 10 bases agree with TRBD1. The V and J ends lost 4 bases and 4 bases, in that order; junction bases with no gene match: 7. This CDR3 comprises 15 residues. CDR1 is MNHEY, CDR2 SMNVEV, per germline (reference sequence). The CDR3 reads CASSSRGTGVYEQYF. The CDR3 nucleotides read TGTGCCAGCAGTTCGCGCGGGACAGGGGTTTACGAGCAGTACTTC.

V is TRBV7-8 and J is TRBJ2-1; TRBD2 aligns across 13 bases. This CDR3 has 15 residues. CDR1 and CDR2 (germline): SGHVS, FQNEAQ. Trimming at V came to 5 bases and at J to 4 bases, leaving 2 bases not matched to a gene. The CDR3 spells CASSKGLAGYNEQFF. In DNA form, the CDR3 reads TGTGCCAGCAGCAAGGGACTAGCGGGATACAATGAGCAGTTCTTC.

V gene TRBV4-1 combines with J gene TRBJ2-7; the D gene is possibly TRBD2 (6 bases). The V gene's germline CDR1 is MGHRA and CDR2 YSYEKL. Deletions cut 6 bases from V and 4 bases from J, with 13 bases between. The CDR3 is 13 amino acids. The CDR3 bases are TGCGCCAGCAGGGGGACTGGAAAATACGAGCAGTACTTC. Amino acids: CASRGTGKYEQYF.

The chain carries TRBV5-1 and TRBJ1-6; tentatively, D is TRBD1 (5 bases). Germline CDR1 SGHRS, CDR2 YFSETQ. This CDR3 spans 16 amino acids. The V end lost 0 bases, the J end lost 5 bases, and 12 bases lay between the germline ends. Here the CDR3 DNA reads TGCGCCAGCAGCTTGGATGGGCAGGGTAATAATTCACCCCTCCACTTT. Translation: CASSLDGQGNNSPLHF.

The chain links TRBV28 to TRBJ1-5, with a weak D call TRBD1 (6 bases). CDR1 MDHEN and CDR2 SYDVKM come from the germline V gene. CDR3 length: 13 residues. V dropped 9 bases and J dropped 5 bases, with 14 bases sitting between them. CDR3 loop: CASGTGLDQPQHF. Written as DNA, the CDR3 is TGTGCCAGTGGTACAGGGTTGGATCAGCCCCAGCATTTT.

This CDR3 is CASSLEGPGVREKLFF. The CDR3 nucleotides read TGTGCCAGCAGTTTAGAAGGCCCAGGGGTGCGGGAAAAACTGTTTTTT. This chain uses TRBV28 with TRBJ1-4, with D maybe TRBD1 (6 bases). This CDR3 comprises 16 residues. V gave up 2 bases and J gave up 8 bases, with 18 bases separating them. Germline-derived CDR1 and CDR2 are MDHEN and SYDVKM. Using reference TRBV28 and TRBJ1-4 for the parts outside the CDR3, the full variable domain is DVKVTQSSRYLVKRTGEKVFLECVQDMDHENMFWYRQDPGLGLRLIYFSYDVKMKEKGDIPEGYSVSREKKERFSLILESASTNQTSMYLCASSLEGPGVREKLFFGSGTQLSVL.

V gene TRBV7-3 combines with J gene TRBJ2-3; 10 bases are shared with TRBD2. The CDR3 contains 18 residues. The J segment lost 0 bases and the V segment lost 5 bases, leaving 11 bases of the junction unmatched. CDR1 is SGHTA, CDR2 FQGTGA, per germline. This CDR3 reads CASSPYGASGSSTDTQYF. The CDR3 bases are TGTGCCAGCAGCCCGTACGGGGCTAGCGGGAGTAGCACAGATACGCAGTATTTT.

The chain carries TRBV29-1 and TRBJ1-4, with 7 bases fitting TRBD1. J gave up 8 bases and V 4 bases, and 7 bases lay outside the gene matches. This CDR3 is built from 13 residues. Germline V gene sequence: CDR1 SQVTM, CDR2 ANQGSEA. The CDR3 DNA reads as TGCAGCGTTGGCGAGGGGGCGGAAGAAAAACTGTTTTTT. Translating gives CSVGEGAEEKLFF.

The chain couples TRBV11-2 to TRBJ2-2, with D perhaps TRBD1 (6 bases). V was shortened by 6 bases and J by 3 bases, with 14 bases between the two germline ends. In germline, CDR1 is SGHAT, CDR2 FQNNGV. This CDR3 has 15 residues. The CDR3 nucleotides are TGTGCCAGCAGTACCCGGACAGCTTACACCGGGGAGCTGTTTTTT. Residues: CASSTRTAYTGELFF.

J is TRBJ2-2 and V is TRBV5-1; no reliable D call. The CDR3 is 16 residues long. CDR1 is SGHRS and CDR2 is YFSETQ in the germline V gene. V was shortened by 0 bases and J by 4 bases, with 13 bases between the two germline ends. CDR3 in DNA: TGCGCCAGCAGCTTGGTTGCATCGGCAGGCACCGGGGAGCTGTTTTTT. Its protein product is CASSLVASAGTGELFF.

This clone was counted a few times. CDR3 sequence reads: CATRIQSNTGELFF. The CDR3 region has the DNA TGTGCCACCAGAATCCAGTCGAACACCGGGGAGCTGTTTTTT. The rearrangement joins TRBV19 to TRBJ2-2, with D hard to call. CDR1 and CDR2 (germline): LNHDA, SQIVND (reference sequence). The CDR3 spans 14 residues. V gave up 10 bases and J gave up 0 bases, with 12 bases separating them.

The chain combines TRBV5-8 with TRBJ2-1; 7 nucleotides align to TRBD2. With V trimmed by 0 bases and J by 7 bases, 1 base remained unmatched. CDR3 length equals 13 residues. Per the germline V gene, CDR1 is SGHTS and CDR2 is YDEGEE. The CDR3 reads CASSLVGGNEQFF. CDR3 coding DNA: TGTGCCAGCAGCTTGGTGGGGGGGAATGAGCAGTTCTTC.

The chain joins TRBV11-2 to TRBJ2-1, with D unresolved. V lost 0 bases to trimming and J lost 8 bases, with 14 bases between them. CDR1 is SGHAT and CDR2 is FQNNGV in the germline V gene. The CDR3 has 15 amino acids. The CDR3 region is CASSLDRQPGDEQFF. CDR3 bases: TGTGCCAGCAGCTTAGATCGGCAGCCTGGGGATGAGCAGTTCTTC.

The CDR3 nucleotides read TGTGCCAGCAGCCTGGGTCAGTGGGAGACCCAGTACTTC. This gives the protein CASSLGQWETQYF. The genes are TRBV7-2 and TRBJ2-5; D gene unclear. The CDR3 has 13 amino acids. CDR1 SGHTA and CDR2 FQGNSA come from the germline V gene. Trimming stripped 5 bases from V and 5 bases from J, with 12 bases between.

This chain uses TRBV18 with TRBJ1-2, with a possible D match to TRBD1 (5 bases). Germline values: CDR1 KGHSH, CDR2 LQKENI. Deletions cut 1 base from V and 7 bases from J, with 16 bases between. The CDR3 length is 15 residues. CDR3 sequence reads: CASSPQGGGTGGYTF. CDR3 DNA: TGTGCCAGCTCACCACAAGGTGGAGGGACCGGTGGCTACACCTTC.

The V call is TRBV6-6, the J call TRBJ2-5; TRBD2 matches at 9 bases. Gene TRBJ2-7 matches the end of the DNA better, so the J call may be wrong. In germline, CDR1 is MNHNY, CDR2 SVGAGI (reference sequence). This CDR3 contains 14 residues. In DNA form, the CDR3 reads TGTGCCAGCAGCCAGAGCGGGAGGTCCTACGAGCAGTACTTC. Encoded protein: CASSQSGRSYEQYF.

This chain connects TRBV6-6 to TRBJ1-4; D remains unclear. V gave up 5 bases and J gave up 4 bases, with 11 bases separating them. The CDR3 spans 14 residues. Per germline, CDR1 MNHNY and CDR2 SVGAGI (reference sequence). The CDR3 DNA sequence: TGTGCCAGCAGTCCGCTCCTTGTTAATGAAAAACTGTTTTTT. Its protein is CASSPLLVNEKLFF.

The J gene is TRBJ1-2, the V gene TRBV2, with D perhaps TRBD1 (5 bases). This CDR3 spans 13 amino acids. V gave up 4 bases and J gave up 4 bases, with 10 bases separating them. The germline V gene has CDR1 SNHLY and CDR2 FYNNEI. CDR3 protein: CASSAGQTYGYTF. As DNA, the CDR3 is TGTGCCAGCAGTGCGGGGCAGACCTATGGCTACACCTTC.

This clone was observed a handful of times. The V gene is TRBV28, the J gene TRBJ2-6; D not resolved. Trimming cost V 3 bases and J 0 bases, with 9 bases left between them. Germline CDR1 and CDR2: MDHEN and SYDVKM. This CDR3 is built from 16 residues. This CDR3 is CASSLGTVSGANVLTF. CDR3 in DNA: TGTGCCAGCAGTTTGGGTACAGTCTCTGGGGCCAACGTCCTGACTTTC.

V gene TRBV9 combines with J gene TRBJ2-7; D gene uncertain. V was shortened by 0 bases and J by 5 bases, with 9 bases between the two germline ends. The V gene's germline CDR1 is SGDLS and CDR2 YYNGEE. The CDR3 covers 13 residues. CDR3 DNA sequence: TGTGCCAGCAGCGTAGGTCCCCCCGACGAGCAGTACTTC. Translating it yields CASSVGPPDEQYF.

The chain carries TRBV11-2 and TRBJ2-7, with D hard to call. Per the germline V gene, CDR1 is SGHAT and CDR2 is FQNNGV. CDR3 size: 12 residues. V lost 5 bases and J 7 bases, leaving 12 bases between the germline ends. The chain's CDR3 is CASSADAREQYF. CDR3 sequence (DNA): TGTGCCAGCAGCGCGGACGCTCGGGAGCAGTACTTC.